This T cell receptor beta chain was sequenced in a study of blood T cell repertoires in COVID-19. The overall study: T cells, B-cell-depleted T cells, or PBMCs provided the cDNA or gDNA that served as material.

CDR1 and CDR2 from the germline V gene are GTSNPN and SVGIG (reference sequence). The CDR3 totals 15 residues. The V segment lost 2 bases and the J segment 9 bases; nucleotides outside the gene matches: 8. The repertoire was sequenced with immunoSEQ multiplex PCR; TCRdb's copy has only in-frame clones and lacks some. The sample records over 400,000 clones, 75% to 90% being singletons. The TCR comes from a human donor in a cohort sampled during active COVID-19. V usage is TRBV30 and J usage is TRBJ2-1; TRBD2 matches 12 bases. Sequenced sample: peripheral blood. The CDR3 coding sequence is TGTGCCTGGAGTCCCGGACTAGCGGGAATGGGTGAGCAGTTCTTC. Translating it yields CAWSPGLAGMGEQFF.